Listed below are T cell receptor beta chains from one sample, sequenced in a study of blood T cell repertoires in COVID-19. Method: immunoSEQ multiplex PCR; TCRdb's copy keeps in-frame clones and lacks some. This sample has more than 95,000 clones, with roughly 82% found just once. The sequenced material came from peripheral blood. The source is a man aged 55 to 69 with acute or convalescent COVID-19. Both conserved end residues are part of each CDR3. The order of the fields is J gene, clone size, V gene, D gene, CDR3 DNA, CDR3 protein. D genes are given only for firm matches. Not all rows give a size; the values are once, few, many and, for expanded clones, a class.

j_gene: TRBJ1-1
abundance: -
v_gene: TRBV2
d_gene: -
CDR3nt: TGTGCCAGCAGCACACAGCAGAACACTGAAGCTTTCTTT
CDR3aa: CASSTQQNTEAFF

j_gene: TRBJ2-3
abundance: -
v_gene: TRBV6-2/TRBV6-3
d_gene: -
CDR3nt: TGTGCCAGCAGTGGGGCACACAGCGCTAGCACAGATACGCAGTATTTT
CDR3aa: CASSGAHSASTDTQYF

j_gene: TRBJ2-3
abundance: once
v_gene: TRBV18
d_gene: TRBD2
CDR3nt: TGTGCCAGCTCACGGACTAGCGGGAGAGATACGCAGTATTTT
CDR3aa: CASSRTSGRDTQYF

j_gene: TRBJ2-7
abundance: -
v_gene: TRBV7-8
d_gene: TRBD2
CDR3nt: TGTGCCAGCAGCTTAGTGGTAGCGGGAGGCTACGAGCAGTACTTC
CDR3aa: CASSLVVAGGYEQYF

j_gene: TRBJ2-5
abundance: -
v_gene: TRBV30
d_gene: -
CDR3nt: TGTGCCTGGGGACCACGGGTAGAGACCCAGTACTTC
CDR3aa: CAWGPRVETQYF

j_gene: TRBJ2-3
abundance: few
v_gene: TRBV27
d_gene: TRBD2
CDR3nt: TGTGCCAGCAAGCGACTAGCGGGGGGCGATACGCAGTATTTT
CDR3aa: CASKRLAGGDTQYF

j_gene: TRBJ1-1
abundance: -
v_gene: TRBV30
d_gene: TRBD1
CDR3nt: TGTGCCTGGAGCCCGTTGACAGGGTGGGACACTGAAGCTTTCTTT
CDR3aa: CAWSPLTGWDTEAFF

j_gene: TRBJ2-7
abundance: -
v_gene: TRBV7-9
d_gene: TRBD1
CDR3nt: TGTGCCAGCAGCCCCAGACAGGGGGCGGGGTACGAGCAGTACTTC
CDR3aa: CASSPRQGAGYEQYF

j_gene: TRBJ1-5
abundance: -
v_gene: TRBV3-1/TRBV3-2
d_gene: -
CDR3nt: TGTGCCAGCAGCCAAGATCTGGGGCCCCATCAGCCCCAGCATTTT
CDR3aa: CASSQDLGPHQPQHF

j_gene: TRBJ1-1
abundance: -
v_gene: TRBV5-1
d_gene: -
CDR3nt: TGCGCCAGCAGCGGGACAACAAACACTGAAGCTTTCTTT
CDR3aa: CASSGTTNTEAFF

j_gene: TRBJ2-2
abundance: -
v_gene: TRBV6-2/TRBV6-3
d_gene: TRBD2
CDR3nt: TGTGCCAGCAGTTTACTAGCGGGAGGGCCCACCGGGGAGCTGTTTTTT
CDR3aa: CASSLLAGGPTGELFF

j_gene: TRBJ1-2
abundance: -
v_gene: TRBV3-1/TRBV3-2
d_gene: -
CDR3nt: TGTGCCAGCAGCCAAGACCCCAGGGGCTATGGCTACACCTTC
CDR3aa: CASSQDPRGYGYTF

j_gene: TRBJ1-6
abundance: -
v_gene: TRBV4-1
d_gene: TRBD1
CDR3nt: TGCGCCAGCAGCCCGGGGACAGGCATAGATAATAATTCACCCCTCCACTTT
CDR3aa: CASSPGTGIDNNSPLHF

j_gene: TRBJ2-1
abundance: -
v_gene: TRBV29-1
d_gene: -
CDR3nt: TGCAGCGTTGAAGCCTCTGCCGGCGGTGAGCAGTTCTTC
CDR3aa: CSVEASAGGEQFF

j_gene: TRBJ2-1
abundance: few
v_gene: TRBV30
d_gene: -
CDR3nt: TGTGCCTGGGGATATAGCAATGAGCAGTTCTTC
CDR3aa: CAWGYSNEQFF

j_gene: TRBJ2-1
abundance: -
v_gene: TRBV7-2
d_gene: -
CDR3nt: TGTGCCAGCAGCTTAGGTTCAGGGGATGAGCAGTTCTTC
CDR3aa: CASSLGSGDEQFF

j_gene: TRBJ2-1
abundance: -
v_gene: TRBV7-8
d_gene: -
CDR3nt: TGTGCCAGCAGCCCTCAGGGCTACTCCTACAATGAGCAGTTCTTC
CDR3aa: CASSPQGYSYNEQFF

j_gene: TRBJ2-2
abundance: few
v_gene: TRBV18
d_gene: TRBD1
CDR3nt: TGTGCCAGCTCACCACTACAGGGGGCGACCGGGGAGCTGTTTTTT
CDR3aa: CASSPLQGATGELFF

j_gene: TRBJ1-6
abundance: -
v_gene: TRBV7-2
d_gene: TRBD1
CDR3nt: TGTGCCAGCAGCTTAGTGGTAGGGGGCACAAATTCACCCCTCCACTTT
CDR3aa: CASSLVVGGTNSPLHF

j_gene: TRBJ2-7
abundance: few
v_gene: TRBV7-9
d_gene: -
CDR3nt: TGTGCCAGCAGCTTTACGGGGGGCTACTACGAGCAGTACTTC
CDR3aa: CASSFTGGYYEQYF

j_gene: TRBJ2-3
abundance: -
v_gene: TRBV7-2
d_gene: TRBD2
CDR3nt: TGTGCCAGCAGCTTAGTAGCGGGAGGGGGGACAGATACGCAGTATTTT
CDR3aa: CASSLVAGGGTDTQYF

j_gene: TRBJ1-3
abundance: once
v_gene: TRBV21-1
d_gene: -
CDR3nt: TGTGCCAGCAGCCGGGGGGACCGAAACACCATATATTTT
CDR3aa: CASSRGDRNTIYF

j_gene: TRBJ2-2
abundance: -
v_gene: TRBV24-1
d_gene: TRBD2
CDR3nt: TGTGCCACCAGTGATCCTTACTGGACTAGCGGGGAGATTGGGCCGAACACCGGGGAGCTGTTTTTT
CDR3aa: CATSDPYWTSGEIGPNTGELFF

j_gene: TRBJ1-4
abundance: -
v_gene: TRBV19
d_gene: TRBD1
CDR3nt: TGTGCCAGTAGCGAAATGACAGGGTTTGTTGAAAAACTGTTTTTT
CDR3aa: CASSEMTGFVEKLFF

j_gene: TRBJ2-2
abundance: -
v_gene: TRBV5-6
d_gene: TRBD2
CDR3nt: TGTGCCAGCGGTCGACTAGCGATAAGGACCGGGGAGCTGTTTTTT
CDR3aa: CASGRLAIRTGELFF

j_gene: TRBJ1-2
abundance: -
v_gene: TRBV11-3
d_gene: -
CDR3nt: TGTGCCAGCAGCCCACAGGGATGGGACTATGGCTACACCTTC
CDR3aa: CASSPQGWDYGYTF

j_gene: TRBJ2-7
abundance: -
v_gene: TRBV6-5
d_gene: -
CDR3nt: TGTGCCAGCAGTTACAGTCTGGCAGGGGCCTACGAGCAGTACTTC
CDR3aa: CASSYSLAGAYEQYF

j_gene: TRBJ1-2
abundance: -
v_gene: TRBV24-1
d_gene: TRBD1
CDR3nt: TGTGCCACCAGTGGCACCGGGACAGGGCGTGATCGCGACTATGGCTACACCTTC
CDR3aa: CATSGTGTGRDRDYGYTF

j_gene: TRBJ1-1
abundance: -
v_gene: TRBV7-9
d_gene: TRBD1
CDR3nt: TGTGCCAGCAGCACCGACAGGGATTGGGCTGAAGCTTTCTTT
CDR3aa: CASSTDRDWAEAFF

j_gene: TRBJ1-1
abundance: -
v_gene: TRBV21-1
d_gene: -
CDR3nt: TGTGCCAGCAGCAAAGTGGGACAGGGATGCCCTGAAGCTTTCTTT
CDR3aa: CASSKVGQGCPEAFF

j_gene: TRBJ1-2
abundance: -
v_gene: TRBV6-1
d_gene: -
CDR3nt: TGTGCCAGCAGTGAGCCCGCACCCACGACAGGTTTTGATGGCTACACCTTC
CDR3aa: CASSEPAPTTGFDGYTF

j_gene: TRBJ2-2
abundance: -
v_gene: TRBV4-2
d_gene: -
CDR3nt: TGTGCCAGCAGCCGATCACTAGAGGCCCCGAACACCGGGGAGCTGTTTTTT
CDR3aa: CASSRSLEAPNTGELFF

j_gene: TRBJ2-5
abundance: -
v_gene: TRBV20-1
d_gene: -
CDR3nt: TGCAGTGCTAGACTAGAGACCCAGTACTTC
CDR3aa: CSARLETQYF

j_gene: TRBJ1-3
abundance: -
v_gene: TRBV5-1
d_gene: TRBD1
CDR3nt: TGCGCCAGCAGCGGAGGGACAGGGGAAAACACCATATATTTT
CDR3aa: CASSGGTGENTIYF

j_gene: TRBJ2-1
abundance: -
v_gene: TRBV6-5
d_gene: -
CDR3nt: TGTGCCAGCACCCCTGCGCGTTCCACCTACAATGAGCAGTTCTTC
CDR3aa: CASTPARSTYNEQFF

j_gene: TRBJ1-5
abundance: -
v_gene: TRBV7-9
d_gene: TRBD1
CDR3nt: TGTGCCAGCAGCCCCCCTGGACAGGGCTCTCAGCCCCAGCATTTT
CDR3aa: CASSPPGQGSQPQHF

j_gene: TRBJ2-5
abundance: -
v_gene: TRBV5-1
d_gene: -
CDR3nt: TGCGCCAGCAGCGCGGGTTATCCACAAGAGACCCAGTACTTC
CDR3aa: CASSAGYPQETQYF

j_gene: TRBJ2-5
abundance: -
v_gene: TRBV5-6
d_gene: -
CDR3nt: TGTGCCAGCAGCCTCCAGACTGGGGAGACCCAGTACTTC
CDR3aa: CASSLQTGETQYF

j_gene: TRBJ2-2
abundance: -
v_gene: TRBV7-8
d_gene: -
CDR3nt: TGTGCCAGCAGCCTGACAGGGAACACCGGGGAGCTGTTTTTT
CDR3aa: CASSLTGNTGELFF

j_gene: TRBJ1-5
abundance: once
v_gene: TRBV7-2
d_gene: -
CDR3nt: TGTGCCAGCAGCCCAGGCTCAGGCTATCAGCCCCAGCATTTT
CDR3aa: CASSPGSGYQPQHF

j_gene: TRBJ2-1
abundance: -
v_gene: TRBV7-3
d_gene: -
CDR3nt: TGTGCCAGCAGCTTGCAGCGGGTCCGGGAACACAATGAGCAGTTCTTC
CDR3aa: CASSLQRVREHNEQFF

j_gene: TRBJ1-6
abundance: -
v_gene: TRBV2
d_gene: TRBD1
CDR3nt: TGTGCCAGCAGCGACCGGGACAGGGCCTCACCCCTCCACTTT
CDR3aa: CASSDRDRASPLHF

j_gene: TRBJ1-3
abundance: few
v_gene: TRBV15
d_gene: -
CDR3nt: TGTGCCACCAGCAGAGACCCAGGCTCTGGAAACACCATATATTTT
CDR3aa: CATSRDPGSGNTIYF

j_gene: TRBJ1-1
abundance: -
v_gene: TRBV5-5
d_gene: -
CDR3nt: TGTGCCAGCAGCACCGGGACGGAGGGGTTGCTAGCTTTCTTT
CDR3aa: CASSTGTEGLLAFF

j_gene: TRBJ2-3
abundance: -
v_gene: TRBV7-2
d_gene: TRBD2
CDR3nt: TGTGCCAGCAGCTTCGGGACTAGCGGGGGGGGAGGGACAGATACGCAGTATTTT
CDR3aa: CASSFGTSGGGGTDTQYF

j_gene: TRBJ2-7
abundance: few
v_gene: TRBV19
d_gene: TRBD1
CDR3nt: TGTGCCAGTAGTACGGGACAGTACTACGAGCAGTACTTC
CDR3aa: CASSTGQYYEQYF

j_gene: TRBJ2-7
abundance: -
v_gene: TRBV4-2
d_gene: -
CDR3nt: TGTGCCAGCAGCCAAGGCGGGTACTACGAGCAGTACTTC
CDR3aa: CASSQGGYYEQYF

j_gene: TRBJ2-7
abundance: -
v_gene: TRBV5-1
d_gene: -
CDR3nt: TGCGCCAGCAGCTTGGTACAGGGCGCTTCCGAGCAGTACTTC
CDR3aa: CASSLVQGASEQYF

j_gene: TRBJ1-5
abundance: -
v_gene: TRBV7-2
d_gene: TRBD1
CDR3nt: TGTGCCAGCAGCTTAGAGGGGGCTTTCGGTCAGCCCCAGCATTTT
CDR3aa: CASSLEGAFGQPQHF

j_gene: TRBJ1-6
abundance: -
v_gene: TRBV7-2
d_gene: -
CDR3nt: TGTGCCAGCAGCTTATCGCCAGGGACACCGAGGAGGAACTCACCCCTCCACTTT
CDR3aa: CASSLSPGTPRRNSPLHF

j_gene: TRBJ2-7
abundance: -
v_gene: TRBV3-1/TRBV3-2
d_gene: TRBD1
CDR3nt: TGTGCCAGCAGCCAGGACAGGGGCTACGAGCAGTACTTC
CDR3aa: CASSQDRGYEQYF

j_gene: TRBJ1-2
abundance: -
v_gene: TRBV3-1/TRBV3-2
d_gene: -
CDR3nt: TGTGCCAGCAGCCAAGGGTGGGGAGCTAACTATGGCTACACCTTC
CDR3aa: CASSQGWGANYGYTF

j_gene: TRBJ2-5
abundance: -
v_gene: TRBV29-1
d_gene: -
CDR3nt: TGCAGCCTTCGAGAGTACCAAGAGACCCAGTACTTC
CDR3aa: CSLREYQETQYF